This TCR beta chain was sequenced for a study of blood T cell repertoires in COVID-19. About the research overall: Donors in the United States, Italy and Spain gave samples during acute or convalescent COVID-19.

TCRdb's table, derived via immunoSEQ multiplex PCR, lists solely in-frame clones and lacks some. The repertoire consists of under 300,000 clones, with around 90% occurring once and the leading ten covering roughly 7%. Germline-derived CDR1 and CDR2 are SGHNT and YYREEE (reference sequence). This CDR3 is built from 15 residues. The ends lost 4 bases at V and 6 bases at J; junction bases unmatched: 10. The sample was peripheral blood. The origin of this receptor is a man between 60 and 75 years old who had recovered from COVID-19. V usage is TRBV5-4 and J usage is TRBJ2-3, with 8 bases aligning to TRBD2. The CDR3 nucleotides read TGTGCCAGCAGCCAATTCAGCGGGGGCCGGGATACGCAGTATTTT. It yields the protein CASSQFSGGRDTQYF.